Described below is a single T cell receptor (beta chain) sequence and its context. The antigen remains unidentified. The CDR3 sequence is 17 residues long. V lost 5 bases, J lost 6 bases, and 23 bases lay in between. The germline gives CDR1 LNHNV, CDR2 YYDKDF (reference sequence). The data derive from a study of blood T cells in healthy people across ages. The study, taken as a whole, reports: Comparison with aged donors showed that long-lived donors had more naive CD4+ cells and higher diversity.

Researchers collected about 9.1 milliliters of peripheral blood from every single donor. A J-beta primer mix and a sample-barcoded 5' primer were used in a second PCR of about 7 to 12 cycles. TCRdb recomputed calls from the 5' RACE reads with MiXCR, one row per CDR3 protein. The data contain about 1.5 million distinct CDR3 sequences, 35% to 45% of them seen just once; the ten biggest clones take up 7.9%. The clonotype originates from a young woman in good health. Material: blood. The chain has TRBV15 and TRBJ1-5, with D tentatively TRBD1 (6 bases). CDR3 region: CATSGGGTANIGQPQHF. CDR3 sequence (DNA): TGTGCCACCAGCGGGGGCGGGACGGCTAATATTGGTCAGCCCCAGCATTTT.